This T cell receptor (beta chain) was profiled in a study of T cell responses to AZD1222 COVID-19 vaccine. Germline V CDR1 and CDR2: SEHNR, FQNEAQ (reference sequence). The CDR3 is made up of 15 amino acids. V lost 0 bases, J lost 4 bases, and 10 bases lay in between. The method was immunoSEQ multiplex PCR; TCRdb's version includes in-frame clones alone and lacks a portion of them. This table holds some 190,000 clones, roughly 94% found once. Regarding the study as a whole: It should be noted that donors were predominantly white British and more often female, and clonal diversity was possibly underestimated. Seropositive AZD1222 recipients at baseline numbered only five to seven. Of spike-specific TCRs, nearly half reportedly target regions left unmutated in variants. Dominant CD4 TCR responses targeted spike regions 160-218 and 743-854.

A word on this clone: No antigen is known for it.

The sequences come from peripheral blood, collected 28 days after the second dose of the MenACWY control vaccine. The genes are TRBV7-9 and TRBJ2-1, with D possibly matching TRBD1 (5 bases). The clonotype originates from an adult who received the MenACWY meningococcal vaccine as a control. The CDR3 loop is CASSLAGRQYNEQFF. CDR3 sequence (DNA): TGTGCCAGCAGCTTAGCGGGGCGGCAATACAATGAGCAGTTCTTC.